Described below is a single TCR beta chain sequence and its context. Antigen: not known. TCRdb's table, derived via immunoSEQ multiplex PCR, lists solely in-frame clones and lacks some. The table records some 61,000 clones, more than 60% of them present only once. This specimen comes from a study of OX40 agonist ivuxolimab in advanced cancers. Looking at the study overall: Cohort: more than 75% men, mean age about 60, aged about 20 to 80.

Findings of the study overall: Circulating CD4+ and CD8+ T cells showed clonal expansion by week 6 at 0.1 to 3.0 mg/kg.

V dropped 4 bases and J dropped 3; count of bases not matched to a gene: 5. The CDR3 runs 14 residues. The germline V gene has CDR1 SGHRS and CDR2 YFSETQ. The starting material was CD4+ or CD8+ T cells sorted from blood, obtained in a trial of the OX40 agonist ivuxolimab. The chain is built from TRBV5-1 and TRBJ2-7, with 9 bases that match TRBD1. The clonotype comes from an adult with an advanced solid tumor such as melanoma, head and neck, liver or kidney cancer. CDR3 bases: TGCGCCAGCAGCCTATGGGACAGGGTCTACGAGCAGTACTTC. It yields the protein CASSLWDRVYEQYF.